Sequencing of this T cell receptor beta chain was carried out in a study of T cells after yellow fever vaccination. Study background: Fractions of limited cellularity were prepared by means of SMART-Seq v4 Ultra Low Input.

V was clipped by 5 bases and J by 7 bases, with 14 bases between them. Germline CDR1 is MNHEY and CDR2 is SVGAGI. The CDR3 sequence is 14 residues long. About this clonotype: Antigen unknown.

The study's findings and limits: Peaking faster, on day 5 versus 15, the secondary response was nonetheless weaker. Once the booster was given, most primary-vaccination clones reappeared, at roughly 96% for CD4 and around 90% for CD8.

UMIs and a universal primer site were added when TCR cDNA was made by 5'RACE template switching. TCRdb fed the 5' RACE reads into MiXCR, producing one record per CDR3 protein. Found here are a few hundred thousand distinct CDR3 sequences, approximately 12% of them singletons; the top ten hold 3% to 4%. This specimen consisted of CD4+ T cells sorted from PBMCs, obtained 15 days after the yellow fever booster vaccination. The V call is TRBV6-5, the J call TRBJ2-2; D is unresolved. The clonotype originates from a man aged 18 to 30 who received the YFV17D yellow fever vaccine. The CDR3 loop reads CASSRTDVGGELFF. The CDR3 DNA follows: TGTGCCAGCAGTCGGACGGACGTGGGCGGGGAGCTGTTTTTT.